Following are 19 T cell receptor beta chains from one sample sequenced in a study of Tregs in tolerant kidney transplant recipients. Produced via immunoSEQ multiplex PCR; TCRdb's table is partial and in-frame only. The listing records about 52,000 clones. The sample was CD4+ T cells from blood, taken before the transplant. All receptors come from a human donor who received a combined kidney and bone marrow transplant.

With respect to this clone: The read is 3 residues too short to cover the CDR3 end, so that end is filled in from the germline J gene. This chain connects TRBV7-2 to TRBJ1-5; no clear D gene. Trimming stripped 6 bases from V and 2 bases from J, with 14 bases between. The germline CDR1 and CDR2 sequences are SGHTA and FQGNSA. The CDR3 is 15 residues long. Partial CDR3 DNA: TGTGCCAGCAGTCCTAAGTCAGGAGGCAATCAGCCC. It translates to CASSPKSGGNQP. The complete CDR3 sequence is CASSPKSGGNQPQHF.

For this clone: The read terminates 3 residues ahead of where the CDR3 ends, so the germline J gene completes it. The V gene is TRBV19, the J gene TRBJ1-4, with D tentatively TRBD1 (5 bases). Germline CDR1 LNHDA, CDR2 SQIVND (reference sequence). Trimming removed 6 bases at V and 3 bases at J, with 14 bases between. The CDR3 runs to 15 residues. The part of the CDR3 DNA that was read is TGTGCCAGTAGCGCGTCAGGGTGGGCTAATGAAAAA. It is translated as CASSASGWANEK. The entire CDR3 reads CASSASGWANEKLFF.

Concerning this clone itself: The junction differs from germline at one of its ends, possibly a read error. From the germline J gene comes the end of the CDR3, since the read stops 3 residues before it. The chain links TRBV30 to TRBJ1-1; no clear D gene. Germline CDR1 GTSNPN, CDR2 SVGIG (reference sequence). This CDR3 spans 13 amino acids. CDR3 residues: CAWSLTGNAEAFF. Incomplete CDR3 DNA: TGTGCCTGGAGCCTCACGGGGAACGCTGAA.

As for this clone: The CDR3 goes on 3 residues after the read ends, and that part is filled in from the germline J gene. The chain is built from TRBV6-2 or TRBV6-3 and TRBJ2-2; 9 nucleotides agree with TRBD1. The V segment lost 6 bases and the J segment 4 bases; nucleotides outside the gene matches: 12. The CDR3 length is 17 residues. From germline, CDR1 is MNHEY and CDR2 SVGEGT. The covered CDR3 bases are TGTGCCAGCAGCCTCGGACAGGGGCGTCGGGTCACCGGGGAG. The encoded protein is CASSLGQGRRVTGE. The whole CDR3 sequence reads CASSLGQGRRVTGELFF.

Concerning this clone: The CDR3 end is not reached by the read, which stops 3 residues before it; the germline J gene fills it in. The rearrangement links TRBV19 to TRBJ2-1, with D uncertain. CDR1 LNHDA and CDR2 SQIVND come from the germline V gene (reference sequence). This CDR3 has 13 amino acids. The germline V and J ends were trimmed by 3 bases and 5 bases, with 8 bases remaining between them. The CDR3 here is CASSIGRNNEQFF. The sequenced CDR3 bases are TGTGCCAGTAGTATCGGCAGGAACAATGAG. Combining the CDR3 with reference TRBV19 and TRBJ2-1 gives the whole variable domain DGGITQSPKYLFRKEGQNVTLSCEQNLNHDAMYWYRQDPGQGLRLIYYSQIVNDFQKGDIAEGYSVSREKKESFPLTVTSAQKNPTAFYLCASSIGRNNEQFFGPGTRLTVL.

A remark on this clone: Read data end 3 residues before the CDR3 end; the end is taken from the germline J gene. V is TRBV2 and J is TRBJ1-2; the D is unclear. This CDR3 has 11 residues. The V end was cut by 6 bases, the J end by 6 bases, with 8 bases between. From germline, CDR1 is SNHLY and CDR2 FYNNEI. The part of the CDR3 DNA that was read is TGTGCCAGCAGGGCAGGAGATGGC. Protein sequence: CASRAGDG. The entire CDR3 protein is CASRAGDGYTF.

Turning to this clone: The read halts 3 residues ahead of the CDR3 end, with the missing end drawn from the germline J gene. The chain couples TRBV28 to TRBJ1-2; a possible D gene is TRBD1 (5 bases). In germline, CDR1 is MDHEN, CDR2 SYDVKM. V was pared by 6 bases and J by 6 bases, with 17 bases between. The CDR3 has 14 residues. The CDR3 region is CASSLNTGSNGYTF. Incomplete CDR3 DNA: TGTGCCAGCAGCCTAAACACAGGATCCAATGGC.

Comments on this clone: The sequenced fragment ends 3 residues before the CDR3 boundary, so the rest is inferred from the germline J gene. The chain carries TRBV29-1 and TRBJ2-5; no firm D call. This CDR3 contains 13 residues. CDR1 and CDR2 (germline): SQVTM, ANQGSEA. V was trimmed by 1 base and J by 4 bases, leaving 10 bases between them. The CDR3 region is CSVEVTSVETQYF. Incomplete CDR3 DNA: TGCAGCGTTGAAGTGACAAGTGTAGAGACC. The whole variable domain, filled in from reference TRBV29-1 and TRBJ2-5, reads SAVISQKPSRDICQRGTSLTIQCQVDSQVTMMFWYRQQPGQSLTLIATANQGSEATYESGFVIDKFPISRPNLTFSTLTVSNMSPEDSSIYLCSVEVTSVETQYFGPGTRLLVL.

Concerning this clone: The observed sequence ends 3 residues before the CDR3 terminus, with the missing tail filled in from the germline J gene. This sequence joins TRBV30 and TRBJ1-1, with D tentatively TRBD1 (6 bases). Germline CDR1 GTSNPN, CDR2 SVGIG (reference sequence). The CDR3 has 11 amino acids. This CDR3 reads CAWRGAVGAFF. CDR3 bases read: TGTGCCTGGAGGGGGGCAGTTGGA.

As to this clone: The observed sequence ends 3 residues before the CDR3 terminus, with the missing tail filled in from the germline J gene. V usage is TRBV7-2 and J usage is TRBJ1-2, with TRBD1 matching over 7 bases. This CDR3 has 14 residues. The V segment lost 3 bases and the J segment 3 bases; nucleotides outside the gene matches: 4. Per the germline V gene, CDR1 is SGHTA and CDR2 is FQGNSA. This CDR3 is CASSLDRLDYGYTF. The covered CDR3 bases are TGTGCCAGCAGCTTGGACAGGCTGGACTATGGC.

With respect to this clone: The read ends 3 residues shy of where the CDR3 ends; the end is completed using the germline J gene. The gene calls are TRBV19 and TRBJ2-3; possibly TRBD1 for D (5 bases). This CDR3 has 13 residues. Trimming stripped 6 bases from V and 5 bases from J, with 12 bases between. In germline, CDR1 is LNHDA, CDR2 SQIVND (reference sequence). CDR3 bases read: TGTGCCAGTAGCCTCAGGGTGAAAGATACG. Protein: CASSLRVKDT. The whole CDR3 sequence is CASSLRVKDTQYF.

A note on this clone: The read stops 3 residues short of the end of the CDR3; the missing end is completed from the germline J gene. V is TRBV6-2 or TRBV6-3 and J is TRBJ2-7, with D perhaps TRBD2 (5 bases). Germline V lookup: CDR1 MNHEY, CDR2 SVGEGT. The CDR3 has 15 residues. V dropped 0 bases and J dropped 2 bases, with 11 bases sitting between them. CDR3 bases read: TGTGCCAGCAGTTACTCGCCTAGCCTAACCTACGAG. Its translation is CASSYSPSLTYE. The whole CDR3 sequence is CASSYSPSLTYEQYF.

Notes on this clone: Coverage ceases 3 residues before the CDR3 finishes, and the germline J gene fills in the end. The chain employs TRBV29-1 and TRBJ2-2; D is undetermined. The V end was cut by 3 bases, the J end by 0 bases, with 5 bases between. Germline-derived CDR1 and CDR2 are SQVTM and ANQGSEA. The CDR3 runs 13 residues. The chain's CDR3 is CSVDRANTGELFF. The DNA read from the CDR3 is TGCAGCGTTGATCGGGCGAACACCGGGGAG.

Points on this clone: Read data end 3 residues before the CDR3 end; the end is taken from the germline J gene. V gene TRBV2 combines with J gene TRBJ2-5, with D tentatively TRBD1 (6 bases). Germline CDR1 SNHLY, CDR2 FYNNEI. This CDR3 spans 15 amino acids. V gave up 3 bases and J gave up 4 bases, with 15 bases separating them. CDR3: CASSEEQGRRETQYF. Partial CDR3 DNA: TGTGCCAGCAGTGAGGAACAGGGTAGGCGAGAGACC. Filled out from reference TRBV2 and TRBJ2-5, the complete variable domain reads EPEVTQTPSHQVTQMGQEVILRCVPISNHLYFYWYRQILGQKVEFLVSFYNNEISEKSEIFDDQFSVERPDGSNFTLKIRSTKLEDSAMYFCASSEEQGRRETQYFGPGTRLLVL.

Turning to this clone: Read sequence stops 3 residues before the CDR3 end, and the germline J gene provides the missing end. The chain employs TRBV20-1 and TRBJ2-2; the D gene is possibly TRBD1 (6 bases). V was cut by 3 bases and J by 0 bases, with 11 bases left in between. The CDR3 sequence is 15 residues long. Germline V CDR1 and CDR2: DFQATT, SNEGSKA (reference sequence). The CDR3 bases that were read are TGCAGTGCTAGCCAGGGGCAGACGAACACCGGGGAG. This codes for CSASQGQTNTGE. The whole CDR3 reads CSASQGQTNTGELFF.

A remark on this clone: The read gets to within 3 residues of the CDR3 end, and the germline J gene fills in the rest. The chain recombines TRBV7-9 with TRBJ1-3; D is perhaps TRBD1 (6 bases). The germline CDR1 and CDR2 sequences are SEHNR and FQNEAQ (reference sequence). Trimming removed 3 bases from V and 9 bases from J, with 15 bases in between. The CDR3 is 14 amino acids. CDR3 DNA, as far as it was read: TGTGCCAGCAGCTTCGCCCAGGGGACGGTCACC. Residues: CASSFAQGTVT. The CDR3 as a whole reads CASSFAQGTVTIYF.

The DNA read from the CDR3 is TGTGCCAGCAGCGTCAGGGAAAAA. Its protein product is CASSVREK. The complete CDR3 sequence is CASSVREKLFF. The chain couples TRBV2 to TRBJ1-4; D unclear. The read gets to within 3 residues of the CDR3 end, and the germline J gene fills in the rest. CDR3 size: 11 residues. Germline V gives CDR1 SNHLY, CDR2 FYNNEI. The ends were cut back, 6 bases at V and 8 bases at J, with 7 bases in the middle. The complete variable domain, with remaining parts taken from reference TRBV2 and TRBJ1-4, reads EPEVTQTPSHQVTQMGQEVILRCVPISNHLYFYWYRQILGQKVEFLVSFYNNEISEKSEIFDDQFSVERPDGSNFTLKIRSTKLEDSAMYFCASSVREKLFFGSGTQLSVL.

Turning to this clone: The CDR3 goes on 3 residues after the read ends, and that part is filled in from the germline J gene. The V and J genes are TRBV30 and TRBJ1-5; a possible D gene is TRBD1 (6 bases). Germline loops: CDR1 GTSNPN, CDR2 SVGIG (reference sequence). Trimming pared 3 bases from V and 1 base from J, leaving 19 bases between. This CDR3 comprises 17 residues. The CDR3 spells CAWSRRGGVTSNQPQHF. The DNA read from the CDR3 is TGTGCCTGGAGCAGGAGGGGGGGGGTAACAAGCAATCAGCCC.

In the case of this clone: The sequenced fragment ends 3 residues before the CDR3 boundary, so the rest is inferred from the germline J gene. The chain joins TRBV11-3 to TRBJ1-1; D remains unclear. This CDR3 contains 13 residues. CDR1 is SGHNT and CDR2 is YENEEA in the germline V gene. The covered CDR3 bases are TGTGCCAGCAGCCTAGGGAGTCGAGCGGAA. Translating it yields CASSLGSRAE. The CDR3 in full is CASSLGSRAEAFF.